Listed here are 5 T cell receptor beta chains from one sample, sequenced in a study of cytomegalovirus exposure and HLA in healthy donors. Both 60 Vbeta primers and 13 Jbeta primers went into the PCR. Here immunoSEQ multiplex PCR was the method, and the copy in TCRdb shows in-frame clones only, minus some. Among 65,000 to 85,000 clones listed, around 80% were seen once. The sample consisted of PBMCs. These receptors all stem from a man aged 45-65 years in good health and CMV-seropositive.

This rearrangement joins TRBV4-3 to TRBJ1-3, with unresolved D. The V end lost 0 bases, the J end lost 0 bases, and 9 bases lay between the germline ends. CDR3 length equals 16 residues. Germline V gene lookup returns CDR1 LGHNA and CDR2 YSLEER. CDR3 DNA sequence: TGCGCCAGCAGCCAAGATGACTGGTCCTCTGGAAACACCATATATTTT. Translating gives CASSQDDWSSGNTIYF.

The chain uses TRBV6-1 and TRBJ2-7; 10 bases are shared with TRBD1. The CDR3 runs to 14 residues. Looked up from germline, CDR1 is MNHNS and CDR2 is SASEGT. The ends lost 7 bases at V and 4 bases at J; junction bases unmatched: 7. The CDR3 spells CASTRRQGAYEQYF. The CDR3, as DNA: TGTGCCAGCACCCGTAGACAGGGGGCATACGAGCAGTACTTC.

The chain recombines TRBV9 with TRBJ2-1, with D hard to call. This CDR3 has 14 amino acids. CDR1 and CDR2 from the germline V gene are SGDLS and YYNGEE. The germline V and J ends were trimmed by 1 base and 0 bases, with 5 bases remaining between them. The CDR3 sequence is CASSVYYSYNEQFF. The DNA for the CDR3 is TGTGCCAGCAGCGTATACTACTCCTACAATGAGCAGTTCTTC.

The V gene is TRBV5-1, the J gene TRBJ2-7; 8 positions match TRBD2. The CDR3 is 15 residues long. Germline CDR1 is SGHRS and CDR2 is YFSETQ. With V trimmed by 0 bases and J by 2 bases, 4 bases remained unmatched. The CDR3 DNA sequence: TGCGCCAGCAGCTTGGTACTAGCGGTAACCTACGAGCAGTACTTC. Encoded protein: CASSLVLAVTYEQYF.

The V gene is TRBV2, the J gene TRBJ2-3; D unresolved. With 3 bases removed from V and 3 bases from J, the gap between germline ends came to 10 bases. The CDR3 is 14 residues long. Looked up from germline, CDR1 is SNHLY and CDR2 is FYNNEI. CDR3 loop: CASSDSPGTDTQYF. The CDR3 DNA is TGTGCCAGCAGTGACAGTCCCGGGACAGATACGCAGTATTTT.